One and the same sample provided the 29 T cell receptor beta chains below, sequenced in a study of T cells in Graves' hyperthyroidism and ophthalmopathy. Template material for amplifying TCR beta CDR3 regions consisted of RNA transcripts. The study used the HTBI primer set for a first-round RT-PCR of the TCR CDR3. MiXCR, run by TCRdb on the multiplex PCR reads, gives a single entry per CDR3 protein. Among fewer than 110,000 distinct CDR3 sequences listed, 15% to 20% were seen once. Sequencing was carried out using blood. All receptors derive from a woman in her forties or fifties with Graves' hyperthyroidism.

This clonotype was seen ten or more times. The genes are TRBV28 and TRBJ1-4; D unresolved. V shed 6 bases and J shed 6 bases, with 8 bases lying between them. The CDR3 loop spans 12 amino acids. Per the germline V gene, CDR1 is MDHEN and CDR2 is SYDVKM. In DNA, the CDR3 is TGTGCCAGCAGGGTGGATGATGAAAAACTGTTTTTT. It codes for CASRVDDEKLFF.

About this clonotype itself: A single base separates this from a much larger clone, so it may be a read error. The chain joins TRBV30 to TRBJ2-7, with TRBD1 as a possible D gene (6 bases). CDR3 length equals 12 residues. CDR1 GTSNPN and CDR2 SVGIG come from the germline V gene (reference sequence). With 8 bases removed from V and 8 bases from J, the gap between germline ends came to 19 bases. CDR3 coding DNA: TGTGCCGGCTCTCTTCAGGGGAGCAAGCAGTACTTC. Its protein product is CAGSLQGSKQYF.

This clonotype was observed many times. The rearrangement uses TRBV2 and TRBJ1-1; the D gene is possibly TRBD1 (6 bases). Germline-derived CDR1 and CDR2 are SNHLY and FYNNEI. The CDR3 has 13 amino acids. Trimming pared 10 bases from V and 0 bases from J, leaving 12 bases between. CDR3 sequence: CATGQYMNTEAFF. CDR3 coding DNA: TGTGCCACCGGACAGTACATGAACACTGAAGCTTTCTTT. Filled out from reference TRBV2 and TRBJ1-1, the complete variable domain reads EPEVTQTPSHQVTQMGQEVILRCVPISNHLYFYWYRQILGQKVEFLVSFYNNEISEKSEIFDDQFSVERPDGSNFTLKIRSTKLEDSAMYFCATGQYMNTEAFFGQGTRLTVV.

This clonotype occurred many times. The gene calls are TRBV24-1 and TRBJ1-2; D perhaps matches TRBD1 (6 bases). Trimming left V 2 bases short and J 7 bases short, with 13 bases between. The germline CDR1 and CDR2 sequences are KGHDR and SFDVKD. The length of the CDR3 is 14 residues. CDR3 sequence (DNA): TGTGCCACCAGTGATTCTCGGGGGGCAGGTGGCTACACCTTC. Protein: CATSDSRGAGGYTF.

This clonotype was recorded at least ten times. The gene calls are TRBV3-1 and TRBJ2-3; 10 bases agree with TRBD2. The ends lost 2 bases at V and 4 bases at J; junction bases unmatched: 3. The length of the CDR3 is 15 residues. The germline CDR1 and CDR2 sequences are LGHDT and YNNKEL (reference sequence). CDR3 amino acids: CASSQTSGTADTQYF. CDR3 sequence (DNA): TGTGCCAGCAGCCAAACTAGCGGGACAGCAGATACGCAGTATTTT.

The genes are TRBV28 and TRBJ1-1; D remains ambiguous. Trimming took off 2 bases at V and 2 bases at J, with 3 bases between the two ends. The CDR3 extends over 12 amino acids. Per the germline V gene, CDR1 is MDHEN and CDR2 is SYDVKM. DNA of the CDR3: TGTGCCAGCAGTTTAGATAACACTGAAGCTTTCTTT. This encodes CASSLDNTEAFF.

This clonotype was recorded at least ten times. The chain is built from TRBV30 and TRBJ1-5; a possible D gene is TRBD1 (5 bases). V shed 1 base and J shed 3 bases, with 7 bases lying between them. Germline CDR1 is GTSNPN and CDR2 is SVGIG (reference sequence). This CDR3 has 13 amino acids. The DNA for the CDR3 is TGTGCCTGGAGTGCGGGACCCAATCAGCCCCAGCATTTT. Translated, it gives CAWSAGPNQPQHF.

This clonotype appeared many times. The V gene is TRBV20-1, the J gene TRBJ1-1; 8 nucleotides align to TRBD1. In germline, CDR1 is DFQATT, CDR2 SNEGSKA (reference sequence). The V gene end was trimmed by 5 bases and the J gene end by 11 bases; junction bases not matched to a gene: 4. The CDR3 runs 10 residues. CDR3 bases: TGCAGTGCTCCGGACAGGGAGGCTTTCTTT. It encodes CSAPDREAFF.

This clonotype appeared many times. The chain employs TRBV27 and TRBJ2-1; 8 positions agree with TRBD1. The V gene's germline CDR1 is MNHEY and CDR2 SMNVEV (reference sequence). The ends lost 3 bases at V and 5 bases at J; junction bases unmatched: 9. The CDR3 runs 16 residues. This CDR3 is CASSFRGLGTDNEQFF. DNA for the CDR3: TGTGCCAGCAGTTTCAGGGGGCTCGGCACGGACAATGAGCAGTTCTTC.

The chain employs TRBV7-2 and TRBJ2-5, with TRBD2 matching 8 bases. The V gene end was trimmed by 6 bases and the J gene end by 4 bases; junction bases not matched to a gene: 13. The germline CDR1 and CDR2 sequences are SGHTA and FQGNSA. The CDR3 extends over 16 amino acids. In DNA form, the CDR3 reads TGTGCCAGCAGGGTCCGAGCGGGAGAGGTACCAGAGACCCAGTACTTC. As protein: CASRVRAGEVPETQYF.

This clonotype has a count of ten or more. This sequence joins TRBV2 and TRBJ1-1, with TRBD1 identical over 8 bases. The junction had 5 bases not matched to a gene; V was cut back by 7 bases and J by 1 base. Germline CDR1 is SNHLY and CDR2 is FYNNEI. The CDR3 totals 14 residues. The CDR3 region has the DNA TGTGCCAGCACCAAGGACAGGGAGAACACTGAAGCTTTCTTT. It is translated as CASTKDRENTEAFF.

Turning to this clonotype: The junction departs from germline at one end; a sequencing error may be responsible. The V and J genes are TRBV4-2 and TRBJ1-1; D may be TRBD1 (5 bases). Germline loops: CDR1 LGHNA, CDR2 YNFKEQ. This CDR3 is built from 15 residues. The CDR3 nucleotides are TGTGCCAGCAGCCAAGTTGCAGGGAGGGCCACTGAAGCTTCCTTT. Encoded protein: CASSQVAGRATEASF.

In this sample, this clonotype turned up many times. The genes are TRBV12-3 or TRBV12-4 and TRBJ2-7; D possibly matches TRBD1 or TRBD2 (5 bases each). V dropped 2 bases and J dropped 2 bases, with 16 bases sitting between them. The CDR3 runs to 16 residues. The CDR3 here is CASSLWGSPATYEQYF. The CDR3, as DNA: TGTGCCAGCAGTTTATGGGGGTCCCCCGCTACCTACGAGCAGTACTTC.

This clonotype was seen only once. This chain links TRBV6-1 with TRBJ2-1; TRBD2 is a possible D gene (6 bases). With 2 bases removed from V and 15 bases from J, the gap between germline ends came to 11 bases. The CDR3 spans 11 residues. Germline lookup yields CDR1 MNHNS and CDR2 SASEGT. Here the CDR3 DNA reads TGTGCCAGCAGTGAAATTACTAGCTCGTTCTTC. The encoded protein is CASSEITSSFF.

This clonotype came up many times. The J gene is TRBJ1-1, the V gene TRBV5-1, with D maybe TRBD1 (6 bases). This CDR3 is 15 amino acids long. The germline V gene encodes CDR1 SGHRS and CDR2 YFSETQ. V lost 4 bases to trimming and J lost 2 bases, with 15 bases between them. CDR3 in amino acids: CASSGGGGINTEAFF. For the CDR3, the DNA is TGCGCCAGCAGCGGGGGGGGGGGCATTAACACTGAAGCTTTCTTT.

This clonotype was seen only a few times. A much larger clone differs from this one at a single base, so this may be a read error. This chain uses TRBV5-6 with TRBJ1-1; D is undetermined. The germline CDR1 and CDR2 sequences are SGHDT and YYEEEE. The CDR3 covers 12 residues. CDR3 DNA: TGTGCCGGCAGCTTGCAGCCGAAAGAAGCTTTCTTT. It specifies CAGSLQPKEAFF.

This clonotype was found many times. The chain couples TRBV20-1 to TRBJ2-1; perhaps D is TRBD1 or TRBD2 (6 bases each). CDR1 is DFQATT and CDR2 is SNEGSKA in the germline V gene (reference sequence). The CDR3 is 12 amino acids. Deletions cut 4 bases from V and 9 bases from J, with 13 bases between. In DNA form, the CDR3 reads TGCAGTGCTACAAAAGGGGGGAGTGAGCAGTTCTTC. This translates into CSATKGGSEQFF.

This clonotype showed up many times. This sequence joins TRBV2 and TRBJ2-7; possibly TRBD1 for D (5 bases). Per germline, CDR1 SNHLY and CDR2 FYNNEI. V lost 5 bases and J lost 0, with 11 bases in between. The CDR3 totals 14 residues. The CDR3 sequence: CASSRQWNSYEQYF. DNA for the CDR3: TGTGCCAGCAGTCGACAGTGGAACTCCTACGAGCAGTACTTC.

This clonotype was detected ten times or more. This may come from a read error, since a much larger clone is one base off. The CDR3 loop is CASSRTGNAEAFF. The CDR3 DNA is TGTGCCAGCAGTAGGACAGGGAACGCTGAAGCTTTCTTT. The chain recombines TRBV28 with TRBJ1-1; TRBD1 aligns across 8 bases. This CDR3 is 13 amino acids long. Germline V lookup: CDR1 MDHEN, CDR2 SYDVKM.

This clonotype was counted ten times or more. CDR3 loop: CAISRTSGSGDNEQFF. Here the CDR3 DNA reads TGTGCCATCAGTCGGACTAGCGGGAGCGGCGACAATGAGCAGTTCTTC. This chain uses TRBV10-3 with TRBJ2-1; 13 bases agree with TRBD2. Germline loops: CDR1 ENHRY, CDR2 SYGVKD. There are 16 residues in the CDR3. The ends lost 5 bases at V and 5 bases at J; junction bases unmatched: 6.

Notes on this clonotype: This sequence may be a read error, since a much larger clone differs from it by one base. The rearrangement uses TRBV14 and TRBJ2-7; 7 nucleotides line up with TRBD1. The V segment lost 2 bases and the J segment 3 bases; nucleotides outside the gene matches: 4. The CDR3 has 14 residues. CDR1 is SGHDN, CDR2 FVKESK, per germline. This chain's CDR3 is CASSQKDRYYEQYF. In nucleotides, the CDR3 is TGTGCCAGCAGCCAAAAGGACAGGTACTACGAGCAGTACTTC. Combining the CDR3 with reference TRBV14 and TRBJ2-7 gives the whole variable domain EAGVTQFPSHSVIEKGQTVTLRCDPISGHDNLYWYRRVMGKEIKFLLHFVKESKQDESGMPNNRFLAERTGGTYSTLKVQPAELEDSGVYFCASSQKDRYYEQYFGPGTRLTVT.

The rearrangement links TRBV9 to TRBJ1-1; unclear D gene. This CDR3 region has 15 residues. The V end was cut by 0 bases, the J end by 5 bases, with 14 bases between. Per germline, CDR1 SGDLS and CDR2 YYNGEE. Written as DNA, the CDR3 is TGTGCCAGCAGCGTAGCTGACGGGCGCCGGACTGAAGCTTTCTTT. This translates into CASSVADGRRTEAFF.

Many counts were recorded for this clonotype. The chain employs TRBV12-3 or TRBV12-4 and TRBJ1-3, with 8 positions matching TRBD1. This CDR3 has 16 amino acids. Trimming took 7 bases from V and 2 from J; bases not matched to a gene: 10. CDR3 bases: TGTGCCAGCACTCGAACTACAGGGGGAGCTGGAAACACCATATATTTT. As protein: CASTRTTGGAGNTIYF.

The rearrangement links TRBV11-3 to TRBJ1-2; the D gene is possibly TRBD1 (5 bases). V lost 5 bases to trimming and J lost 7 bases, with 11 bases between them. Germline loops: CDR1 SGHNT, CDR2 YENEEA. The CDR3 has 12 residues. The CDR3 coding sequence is TGTGCCAGCAGCCAGGGAGTCTTTGGCTACACCTTC. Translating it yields CASSQGVFGYTF. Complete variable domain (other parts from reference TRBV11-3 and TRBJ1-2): EAGVVQSPRYKIIEKKQPVAFWCNPISGHNTLYWYLQNLGQGPELLIRYENEEAVDDSQLPKDRFSAERLKGVDSTLKIQPAELGDSAVYLCASSQGVFGYTFGSGTRLTVV.

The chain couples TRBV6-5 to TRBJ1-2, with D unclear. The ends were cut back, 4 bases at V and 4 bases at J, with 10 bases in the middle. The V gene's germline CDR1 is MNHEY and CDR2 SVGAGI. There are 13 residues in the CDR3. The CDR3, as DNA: TGTGCCAGCAGTTTCGGGATAACCTATGGCTACACCTTC. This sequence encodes CASSFGITYGYTF.

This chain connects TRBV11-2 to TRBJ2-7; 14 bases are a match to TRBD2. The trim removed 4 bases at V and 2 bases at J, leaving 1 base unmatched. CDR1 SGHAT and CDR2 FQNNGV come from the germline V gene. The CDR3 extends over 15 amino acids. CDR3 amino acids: CASSSGLAGAYEQYF. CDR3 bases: TGTGCCAGCAGCTCGGGACTAGCGGGGGCCTACGAGCAGTACTTC. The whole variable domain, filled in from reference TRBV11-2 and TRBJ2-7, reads EAGVAQSPRYKIIEKRQSVAFWCNPISGHATLYWYQQILGQGPKLLIQFQNNGVVDDSQLPKDRFSAERLKGVDSTLKIQPAKLEDSAVYLCASSSGLAGAYEQYFGPGTRLTVT.

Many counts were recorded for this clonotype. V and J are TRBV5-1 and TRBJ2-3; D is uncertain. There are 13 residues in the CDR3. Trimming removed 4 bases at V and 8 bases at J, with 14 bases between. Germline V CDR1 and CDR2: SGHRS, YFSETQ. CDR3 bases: TGCGCCAGCAGCCCCCCGGCGGATTCTACGCAGTATTTT. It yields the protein CASSPPADSTQYF.

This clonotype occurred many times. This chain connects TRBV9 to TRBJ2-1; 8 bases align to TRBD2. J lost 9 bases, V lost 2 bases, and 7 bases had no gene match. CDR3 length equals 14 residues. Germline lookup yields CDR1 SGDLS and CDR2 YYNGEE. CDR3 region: CASSVGREVGEQFF. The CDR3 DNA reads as TGTGCCAGCAGCGTCGGGCGGGAGGTTGGTGAGCAGTTCTTC.

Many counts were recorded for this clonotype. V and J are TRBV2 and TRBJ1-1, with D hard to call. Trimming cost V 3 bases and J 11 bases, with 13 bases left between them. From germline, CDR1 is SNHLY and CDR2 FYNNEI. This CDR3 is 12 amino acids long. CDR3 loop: CASSESQVKAFF. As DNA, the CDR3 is TGTGCCAGCAGTGAGTCTCAGGTGAAGGCTTTCTTT.